This record concerns one T cell receptor beta chain sequence. Cohorts were determined from participant-reported clinical history. Symptom resolution, clearance, or two negative PCRs marked donors in Cohort 3 as recovered. These data originate in a study of blood T cell repertoires in COVID-19. Study overall: Some COVID-19 samples were acute and others convalescent; all came from the United States, Italy and Spain.

Study processing details: Amplification of reference gene primers provided the estimated nucleated cell counts. Some clones are missing from TCRdb's copy, which holds only in-frame ones; the method was immunoSEQ multiplex PCR. D and trimming were read from the DNA, whereas the V and J calls and clone size are those reported in that table. Of about 180,000 clones in the sample, about 84% are singletons; the top ten hold more than 7.5%. The sequenced material came from PBMCs or T cells enriched from blood (not recorded which). The sequence came from a woman between 25 and 40 years old who had recovered from COVID-19.

CDR3 amino acids: CASSYSLIQGNTEAFF. CDR3 nucleotide sequence: TGTGCCAGCAGTTACTCCTTGATACAGGGAAACACTGAAGCTTTCTTT. V and J are TRBV6-2 or TRBV6-3 and TRBJ1-1; TRBD1 might be the D (6 bases). Trimming left V 0 bases short and J 2 bases short, with 13 bases between. Germline V lookup: CDR1 MNHEY, CDR2 SVGEGT. The CDR3 consists of 16 residues.